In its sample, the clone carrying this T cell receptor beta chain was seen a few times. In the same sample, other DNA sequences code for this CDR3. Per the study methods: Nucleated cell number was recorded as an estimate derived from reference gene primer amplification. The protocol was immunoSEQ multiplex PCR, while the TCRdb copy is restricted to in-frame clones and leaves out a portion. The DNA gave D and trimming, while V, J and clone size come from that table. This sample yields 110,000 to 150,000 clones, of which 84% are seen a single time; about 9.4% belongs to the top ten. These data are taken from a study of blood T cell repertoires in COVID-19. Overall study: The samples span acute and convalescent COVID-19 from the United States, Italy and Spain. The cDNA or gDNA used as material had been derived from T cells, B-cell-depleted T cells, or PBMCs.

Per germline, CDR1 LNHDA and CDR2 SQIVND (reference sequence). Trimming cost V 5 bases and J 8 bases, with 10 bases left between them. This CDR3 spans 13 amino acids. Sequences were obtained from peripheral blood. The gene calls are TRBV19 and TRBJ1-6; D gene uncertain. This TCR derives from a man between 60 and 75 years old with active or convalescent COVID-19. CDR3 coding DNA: TGTGCCAGTAGTTCGGTGAGAGATTCACCCCTCCACTTT. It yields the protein CASSSVRDSPLHF. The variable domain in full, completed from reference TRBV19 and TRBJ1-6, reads DGGITQSPKYLFRKEGQNVTLSCEQNLNHDAMYWYRQDPGQGLRLIYYSQIVNDFQKGDIAEGYSVSREKKESFPLTVTSAQKNPTAFYLCASSSVRDSPLHFGNGTRLTVT.